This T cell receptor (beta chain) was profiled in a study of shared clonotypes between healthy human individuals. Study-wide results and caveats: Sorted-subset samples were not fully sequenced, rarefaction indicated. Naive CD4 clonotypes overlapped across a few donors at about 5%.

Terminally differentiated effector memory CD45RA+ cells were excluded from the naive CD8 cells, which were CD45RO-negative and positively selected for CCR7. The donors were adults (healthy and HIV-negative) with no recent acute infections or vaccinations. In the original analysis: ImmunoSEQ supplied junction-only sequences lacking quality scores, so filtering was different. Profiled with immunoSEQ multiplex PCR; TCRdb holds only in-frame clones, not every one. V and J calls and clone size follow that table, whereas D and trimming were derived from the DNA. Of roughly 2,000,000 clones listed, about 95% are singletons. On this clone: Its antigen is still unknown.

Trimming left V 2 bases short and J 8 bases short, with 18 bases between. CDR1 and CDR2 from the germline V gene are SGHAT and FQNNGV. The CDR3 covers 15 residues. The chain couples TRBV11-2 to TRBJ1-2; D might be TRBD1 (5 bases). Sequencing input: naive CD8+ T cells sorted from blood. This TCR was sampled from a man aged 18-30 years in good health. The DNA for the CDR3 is TGTGCCAGCAGCTTAATCGTCGGGGACCTGGAGGGCTACACCTTC. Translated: CASSLIVGDLEGYTF.